A single sample is the source of the 24 T cell receptor beta chains below, sequenced in a study of Graves' ophthalmopathy and Graves' hyperthyroidism (dated by TCRdb to the late 2010s). TCRdb lists the instrument as Illumina HiSeq 2000. TCR beta CDR3 regions were amplified from RNA transcripts for repertoire sequencing. The first round was an RT-PCR using HTBI primers with the Qiagen OneStep RT-PCR kit, and this first round was followed by a second-round multiplex PCR, then size selection and purification. The public reads were quality trimmed at Q25 with fastp and then assembled into clones with MiXCR by TCRdb, keeping productive beta chains. Rows matching on CDR3 protein sequence are summarized as one entry with the most common DNA and genes. This sample is represented by approximately 540,000 distinct CDR3 sequences; just under 40% of them were singletons. The ten largest clones add up to about 4.2% of the sample.

Sequenced sample: peripheral blood or thyroid tissue (not recorded which). Receptors originate from an adult man with Graves' hyperthyroidism.

The V gene is TRBV5-1, the J gene TRBJ2-7, with TRBD1 as a possible D gene (5 bases). Between the trimmed V and J ends, which lost 2 bases and 1 base, there was a span of 10 bases. The CDR3 sequence is 14 residues long. Germline CDR1 reads SGHRS; CDR2 reads YFSETQ. The DNA for the CDR3 is TGCGCCAGCAGCTTAACGTACAGGTCCTACGAGCAGTACTTC. Translation: CASSLTYRSYEQYF.

The chain has TRBV7-6 and TRBJ2-5; D unresolved. This CDR3 is built from 15 residues. CDR1 SGHVS and CDR2 FNYEAQ come from the germline V gene. The germline V and J ends were trimmed by 1 base and 1 base, with 10 bases remaining between them. CDR3 protein: CASSLVWRPQETQYF. CDR3 nucleotide sequence: TGTGCCAGCAGCTTAGTCTGGCGACCCCAAGAGACCCAGTACTTC. The full variable domain, completed using reference TRBV7-6 and TRBJ2-5, is GAGVSQSPRYKVTKRGQDVALRCDPISGHVSLYWYRQALGQGPEFLTYFNYEAQQDKSGLPNDRFSAERPEGSISTLTIQRTEQRDSAMYRCASSLVWRPQETQYFGPGTRLLVL.

V usage is TRBV20-1 and J usage is TRBJ2-5, with 7 bases identical to TRBD1. The junction had 3 bases not matched to a gene; V was cut back by 3 bases and J by 5 bases. Per the germline V gene, CDR1 is DFQATT and CDR2 is SNEGSKA (reference sequence). This CDR3 is 12 amino acids long. CDR3 amino acids: CSARDRRETQYF. For the CDR3, the DNA is TGCAGTGCTAGGGACAGGAGGGAGACCCAGTACTTC.

Comment on this clonotype: A much larger clone sits a single nucleotide away, making a read error possible. The chain is built from TRBV6-1 and TRBJ2-5, with 7 bases that match TRBD1. The germline gives CDR1 MNHNS, CDR2 SASEGT. The CDR3 is 14 amino acids. CDR3 residues: CATNLRDRRETQHF. The CDR3 DNA sequence: TGTGCCACAAATCTACGGGACAGAAGAGAGACCCAGCACTTC.

The chain joins TRBV27 to TRBJ1-1, with D perhaps TRBD1 (5 bases). With 6 bases removed from V and 0 bases from J, the gap between germline ends came to 23 bases. CDR1 and CDR2 (germline): MNHEY, SMNVEV (reference sequence). This CDR3 spans 18 amino acids. The CDR3 DNA is TGTGCCAGCAGAACCCATGTCCTTACGGGACGGTTGAACACTGAAGCTTTCTTT. It codes for CASRTHVLTGRLNTEAFF.

This chain uses TRBV29-1 with TRBJ1-2; perhaps TRBD1 as D (5 bases). CDR3 size: 14 residues. Germline V gene lookup returns CDR1 SQVTM and CDR2 ANQGSEA. V was cut by 8 bases and J by 4 bases, with 20 bases left in between. CDR3 DNA: TGCAGCTCACCACCACAGACAGCGATCTATGGCTACACCTTC. Translated, it gives CSSPPQTAIYGYTF.

A remark on this clonotype: At one end, the junction sequence differs from germline, possibly due to a read error. The chain uses TRBV7-9 and TRBJ2-7; D gene ambiguous. The CDR3 has 14 amino acids. The germline CDR1 and CDR2 sequences are SEHNR and FQNEAQ (reference sequence). Here the CDR3 reads CASSPGLGTYGQYF. CDR3 DNA sequence: TGTGCCAGCAGCCCCGGCCTCGGTACCTACGGGCAGTACTTC.

This clonotype was detected ten times or more. The chain employs TRBV7-2 and TRBJ1-5; D is unclear. Germline CDR1 and CDR2: SGHTA and FQGNSA. Trimming removed 3 bases at V and 4 bases at J, with 7 bases between. The CDR3 runs 13 residues. The CDR3 DNA reads TGTGCCAGCAGCTTTTTCGGGAATCAGCCCCAGCATTTT. Translating it yields CASSFFGNQPQHF.

The V and J genes are TRBV29-1 and TRBJ1-2; TRBD1 might be the D (6 bases). Germline V CDR1 and CDR2: SQVTM, ANQGSEA. This CDR3 region has 13 residues. V was pared by 4 bases and J by 8 bases, with 17 bases between. DNA for the CDR3: TGCAGCGTTGTTGGGGGGCAGGGTTCGGGCTACACCTTC. Translation gives CSVVGGQGSGYTF.

The chain is built from TRBV7-9 and TRBJ1-1; D might be TRBD1 (5 bases). Germline CDR1 and CDR2: SEHNR and FQNEAQ (reference sequence). With 3 bases removed from V and 0 bases from J, the gap between germline ends came to 14 bases. The CDR3 has 16 residues. In nucleotides, the CDR3 is TGTGCCAGCAGCTTCCGGGACGGGTTCATGAACACTGAAGCTTTCTTT. It codes for CASSFRDGFMNTEAFF.

Concerning this clonotype itself: This may come from a read error, since a much larger clone is one base off. The genes are TRBV9 and TRBJ2-2; tentative D call: TRBD2 (5 bases). Germline CDR1 SGDLS, CDR2 YYNGEE. The CDR3 length is 15 residues. CDR3 coding DNA: TGTGCCAGCAGCGTAGCTACCGCGAACACCGGGGAGCTGCTTTTT. Amino acids: CASSVATANTGELLF.

This clonotype showed up many times. The gene calls are TRBV27 and TRBJ2-7; 10 nucleotides agree with TRBD2. Per the germline V gene, CDR1 is MNHEY and CDR2 is SMNVEV (reference sequence). This CDR3 has 16 residues. The V and J ends lost 5 bases and 3 bases, in that order; junction bases with no gene match: 10. The CDR3 region is CASSPRGLAILYEQYF. In nucleotides, the CDR3 is TGTGCCAGCAGTCCAAGGGGACTAGCGATTCTCTACGAGCAGTACTTC.

This clonotype was counted only a few times. The V gene is TRBV10-3, the J gene TRBJ2-7, with D hard to call. CDR1 and CDR2 from the germline V gene are ENHRY and SYGVKD. This CDR3 region has 12 residues. V was clipped by 3 bases and J by 3 bases, with 6 bases between them. The DNA of the CDR3 is TGTGCCATCAGTGAACACTTCTACGAGCAGTACTTC. Its protein is CAISEHFYEQYF.

V is TRBV10-1 and J is TRBJ2-5; D perhaps matches TRBD2 (5 bases). The CDR3 consists of 15 residues. Looked up from germline, CDR1 is WNHNN and CDR2 is SYGVQD (reference sequence). V shed 2 bases and J shed 2 bases, with 12 bases lying between them. The DNA for the CDR3 is TGCGCCAGCAGTGAGAGGGCCCGGGGACAAGAGACCCAGTACTTC. Its protein is CASSERARGQETQYF.

This clonotype was detected only a few times. CDR3 coding DNA: TGTGCCAGCAGGTCATTAACAGTGGGGCCGATCTACGAGCAGTACTTC. Translation: CASRSLTVGPIYEQYF. The chain combines TRBV6-5 with TRBJ2-7, with D tentatively TRBD1 (5 bases). This CDR3 has 16 residues. Trimming removed 6 bases from V and 3 bases from J, with 21 bases in between. Germline values: CDR1 MNHEY, CDR2 SVGAGI.

J is TRBJ1-5 and V is TRBV12-3 or TRBV12-4; maybe TRBD1 (6 bases). The germline V and J ends were trimmed by 3 bases and 3 bases, with 12 bases remaining between them. The CDR3 has 15 residues. The CDR3 reads CASSFQTGYNQPQHF. CDR3 sequence (DNA): TGTGCCAGCAGTTTTCAGACAGGTTACAATCAGCCCCAGCATTTT.

The CDR3 bases are TGCGCCAGCAGCCAGAGCGGGGGACAGAGCAATCAGCCCCAGCATTTT. It is translated as CASSQSGGQSNQPQHF. The chain is built from TRBV4-1 and TRBJ1-5; TRBD1 agrees at 7 bases. This CDR3 is built from 16 residues. Trimming took 3 bases from V and 1 from J; bases not matched to a gene: 6. The germline V gene has CDR1 MGHRA and CDR2 YSYEKL.

The rearrangement joins TRBV7-2 to TRBJ1-2, with D hard to call. Germline CDR1 is SGHTA and CDR2 is FQGNSA. The CDR3 runs 13 residues. The ends were cut back, 5 bases at V and 6 bases at J, with 13 bases in the middle. This CDR3 is CASSQHTRHGYTF. CDR3 nucleotide sequence: TGTGCCAGCAGCCAACACACACGGCATGGCTACACCTTC. The full variable domain, completed using reference TRBV7-2 and TRBJ1-2, is GAGVSQSPSNKVTEKGKDVELRCDPISGHTALYWYRQSLGQGLEFLIYFQGNSAPDKSGLPSDRFSAERTGGSVSTLTIQRTQQEDSAVYLCASSQHTRHGYTFGSGTRLTVV.

About this clonotype itself: The DNA is omitted, as the CDR3 cannot be located on it reliably, and the CDR3 follows TCRdb's listing. The gene calls are TRBV25-1 and TRBJ2-2. The CDR3 sequence runs 18 residues, both termini included. Germline CDR1 MGHDK, CDR2 SYGVNS. The CDR3 reads CASSIYLCSVRNAGELFF.

This rearrangement joins TRBV6-1 to TRBJ2-7; 13 bases fit TRBD2. V lost 4 bases and J lost 1; bases outside the gene matches: 4. Per the germline V gene, CDR1 is MNHNS and CDR2 is SASEGT. This CDR3 spans 16 amino acids. Written as DNA, the CDR3 is TGTGCCAGCAGTGGGACTAGCGGGGGTGGGTCCTACGAGCAGTACTTC. Amino acids: CASSGTSGGGSYEQYF.

This clonotype occurred a few times. The gene calls are TRBV9 and TRBJ2-1, with D perhaps matching TRBD1 (5 bases). Germline V CDR1 and CDR2: SGDLS, YYNGEE. Trimming took off 2 bases at V and 10 bases at J, with 7 bases between the two ends. The CDR3 has 11 amino acids. CDR3: CASSVGQEQFF. In DNA, the CDR3 is TGTGCCAGCAGCGTCGGACAAGAGCAGTTCTTC.

The chain couples TRBV27 to TRBJ1-5; D is perhaps TRBD1 (5 bases). CDR1 is MNHEY and CDR2 is SMNVEV in the germline V gene (reference sequence). The CDR3 covers 14 residues. Deletions cut 4 bases from V and 4 bases from J, with 11 bases between. The CDR3 protein is CASSSYDSNQPQHF. The CDR3 region has the DNA TGTGCCAGCAGTTCATACGACAGTAATCAGCCCCAGCATTTT.

About this clonotype: One end of the junction is discordant with germline, which a read error may explain. The chain has TRBV7-2 and TRBJ1-1; TRBD1 might be the D (5 bases). Germline CDR1 reads SGHTA; CDR2 reads FQGNSA. This CDR3 comprises 14 residues. CDR3 protein: CASSRGTENNEAFF. In nucleotides, the CDR3 is TGTGCCAGCAGCCGCGGGACGGAGAACAATGAAGCTTTCTTT.

The chain recombines TRBV10-3 with TRBJ2-7; TRBD2 matches at 8 bases. The J call is doubtful: the DNA matches TRBJ2-1 better. The CDR3 has 13 amino acids. Germline V gene data show CDR1 as ENHRY and CDR2 as SYGVKD. DNA of the CDR3: TGTGCCACCTCTTCGGGGGGGCCCAGCGAGCAGTTCTTC. Amino acids: CATSSGGPSEQFF.